This TCR beta chain derives from a study of T-cell memory formation after mild COVID-19 (dated by TCRdb to about 2021). A note on the overall study: Most TCR sequence clusters were specific to one of the two donors. Two young, previously healthy adult volunteers made up the cohort, one male and one female. In a couple of donors, T-cell clones that expanded and contracted after mild COVID-19 were followed by sequencing TCRalpha and TCRbeta repertoires longitudinally. What the study reported, not specific to this receptor: Only a couple of mild cases were covered by the study, and larger cohorts that include severe cases with pre-infection samples were considered necessary. Contracting CD4+ clones turned up mainly in the CM and EM memory subsets, whereas EMRA was where CD8+ clones were enriched. The second-wave clones that peaked on day 37 were not confirmed to be SARS-CoV-2 specific. Some responding clones were detected in pre-infection memory, which suggested that pre-existing cross-reactive memory T cells had joined the SARS-CoV-2 response. Clones that contracted from day 15 to 85 showed balanced CD4/CD8 phenotypes, whereas a second wave of clones that expanded from day 15 to 37 leaned towards CD4+.

The CDR3 contains 15 residues, cysteine and phenylalanine counted. This entry keeps only the CDR3 DNA: 45 bases, framed from base 1. V is cut by 4 bases and J by 2 bases, and the space between the germline ends is 16 bases. From a lookup of the germline V gene, CDR1 and CDR2 are SGHRS and YFSETQ. PBMCs were isolated by Ficoll-Paque density gradient centrifugation. TCRdb records Illumina NovaSeq 6000 as the sequencer. cDNA libraries for TCRalpha and TCRbeta were prepared by 5'RACE using constant-segment primers, with sample barcodes and unique molecular identifiers added. RNA was extracted from every sample with Trizol reagent. Library amplification was performed in two PCR steps, and a second sample barcode and Illumina TruSeq adapters were introduced in the second step. Libraries were sequenced on an Illumina NovaSeq with 2 x 150 bp paired-end reads. Per the authors' processing: Reads were demultiplexed and collapsed into UMI-guided consensus sequences with migec v1.2.7. With mixcr v2.1.11, UMI consensuses were aligned to TRA and TRB V and J templates and assembled into clonotypes. Expanded or contracted clonotypes were those called significant by both edgeR and NoisET, with noise models trained on biological replicates. For edgeR calls, the cutoffs were a false discovery rate-adjusted p below 0.01 and a log2 fold-change threshold of 1. As an exploratory analysis of dynamics, max-normalized trajectories of the 1000 most abundant clonotypes were examined by PCA with hierarchical clustering. Separately sequenced CD4+ and CD8+ repertoires were used to assign a CD4 or CD8 phenotype to each responding clone. TCRdb trimmed public reads at Q25 via fastp, called clones via MiXCR and kept in-frame beta chains. One record per CDR3 amino acid sequence lists the most common genes and DNA. For this entry, the V and J calls and clone size follow TCRdb and not the study's own pipeline. This sample gives 550,000 to 600,000 distinct CDR3 sequences in total; less than 25% of them show up just once. Roughly 8.3% of the sample is held by the ten biggest clonotypes.

On this clonotype itself: Its antigen remains unidentified. No much larger clonotype is one base removed from it; base qualities were not supplied.

The sequence was obtained from an adult woman who had mild COVID-19 (a few samples of this study predate the infection). The sample titles of this study are shuffled in the database, so cell type and time point are left out; the donor was told from shared clones. Input material: PBMCs or a T cell subset sorted from them (not recorded which). The sequence is built from TRBV5-1 and TRBJ2-7, with a tentative D call of TRBD1 or TRBD2, each matching 6 bases. The DNA sequence follows: TGCGCCAGCAGCCCGAGGGGGGTTGATCCCTACGAGCAGTACTTC. It translates as CASSPRGVDPYEQYF.